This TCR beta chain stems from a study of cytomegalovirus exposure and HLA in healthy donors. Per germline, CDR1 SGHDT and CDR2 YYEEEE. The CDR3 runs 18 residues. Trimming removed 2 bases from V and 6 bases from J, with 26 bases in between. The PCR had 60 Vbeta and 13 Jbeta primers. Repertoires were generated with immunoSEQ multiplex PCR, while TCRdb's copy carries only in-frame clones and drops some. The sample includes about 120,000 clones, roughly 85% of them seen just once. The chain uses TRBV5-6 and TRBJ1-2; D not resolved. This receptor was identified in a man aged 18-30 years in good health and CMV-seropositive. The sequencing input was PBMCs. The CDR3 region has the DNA TGTGCCAGCAGCTTTAGGGAGAAAGGGCCCCGAGTGGAAGATGGCTACACCTTC. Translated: CASSFREKGPRVEDGYTF.